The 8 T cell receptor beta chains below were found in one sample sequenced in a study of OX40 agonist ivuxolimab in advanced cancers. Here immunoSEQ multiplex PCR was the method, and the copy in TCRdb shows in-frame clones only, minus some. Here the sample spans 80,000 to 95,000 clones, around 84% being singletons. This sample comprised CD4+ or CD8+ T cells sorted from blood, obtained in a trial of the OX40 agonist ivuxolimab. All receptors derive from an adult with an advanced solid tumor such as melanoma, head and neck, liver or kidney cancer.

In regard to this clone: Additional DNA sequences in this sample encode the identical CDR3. CDR3 nucleotides: TGTGCCAGCAGTTTGGGACAGAACTATGGCTACACCTTC. Protein: CASSLGQNYGYTF. The chain combines TRBV28 with TRBJ1-2, with 7 positions matching TRBD1. Germline CDR1 and CDR2: MDHEN and SYDVKM. With 3 bases clipped from V and 2 bases from J, the junction kept 0 bases outside the gene matches. This CDR3 is built from 13 residues.

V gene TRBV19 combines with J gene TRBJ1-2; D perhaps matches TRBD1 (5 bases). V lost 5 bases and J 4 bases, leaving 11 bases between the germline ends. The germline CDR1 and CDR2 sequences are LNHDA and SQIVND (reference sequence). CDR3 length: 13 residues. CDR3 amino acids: CASSDQGLYGYTF. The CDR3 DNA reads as TGTGCCAGTAGTGACCAGGGACTCTATGGCTACACCTTC.

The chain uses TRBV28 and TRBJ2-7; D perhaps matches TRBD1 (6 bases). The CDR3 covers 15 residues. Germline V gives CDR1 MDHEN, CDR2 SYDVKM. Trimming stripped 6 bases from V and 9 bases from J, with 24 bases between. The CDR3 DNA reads TGTGCCAGCAGCGCCGTACAGGGATCGGGGACCGGGCAGTACTTC. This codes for CASSAVQGSGTGQYF. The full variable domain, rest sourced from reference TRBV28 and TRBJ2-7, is DVKVTQSSRYLVKRTGEKVFLECVQDMDHENMFWYRQDPGLGLRLIYFSYDVKMKEKGDIPEGYSVSREKKERFSLILESASTNQTSMYLCASSAVQGSGTGQYFGPGTRLTVT.

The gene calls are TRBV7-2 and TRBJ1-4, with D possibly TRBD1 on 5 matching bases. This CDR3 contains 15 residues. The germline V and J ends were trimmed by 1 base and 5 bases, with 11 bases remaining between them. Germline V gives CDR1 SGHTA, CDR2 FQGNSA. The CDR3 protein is CASSLGGSLNEKLFF. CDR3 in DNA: TGTGCCAGCAGCTTAGGGGGCTCCCTGAATGAAAAACTGTTTTTT. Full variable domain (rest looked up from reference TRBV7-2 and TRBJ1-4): GAGVSQSPSNKVTEKGKDVELRCDPISGHTALYWYRQSLGQGLEFLIYFQGNSAPDKSGLPSDRFSAERTGGSVSTLTIQRTQQEDSAVYLCASSLGGSLNEKLFFGSGTQLSVL.

The CDR3 DNA sequence: TGCGCCAGCAGCTTGGTGGCAGGGGGAGACACTGAAGCTTTCTTT. Translating it yields CASSLVAGGDTEAFF. The chain has TRBV5-1 and TRBJ1-1, with 7 bases that match TRBD1. V trimming: 0 bases; J trimming: 3 bases; junction bases outside the gene matches: 5. This CDR3 has 15 residues. From germline, CDR1 is SGHRS and CDR2 YFSETQ.

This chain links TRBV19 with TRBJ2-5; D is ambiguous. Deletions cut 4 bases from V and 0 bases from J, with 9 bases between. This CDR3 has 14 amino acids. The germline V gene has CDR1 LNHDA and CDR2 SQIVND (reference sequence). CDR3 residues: CASSREMNQETQYF. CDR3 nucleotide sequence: TGTGCCAGTAGTAGGGAAATGAACCAAGAGACCCAGTACTTC. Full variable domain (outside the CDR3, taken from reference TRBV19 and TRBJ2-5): DGGITQSPKYLFRKEGQNVTLSCEQNLNHDAMYWYRQDPGQGLRLIYYSQIVNDFQKGDIAEGYSVSREKKESFPLTVTSAQKNPTAFYLCASSREMNQETQYFGPGTRLLVL.

The CDR3 sequence: CASSRPPGQGRNGYTF. In nucleotides, the CDR3 is TGTGCCAGCAGTCGGCCACCGGGACAGGGGCGCAACGGCTACACCTTC. This chain joins TRBV28 and TRBJ1-2, with TRBD1 matching 10 bases. This CDR3 spans 16 amino acids. Germline loops: CDR1 MDHEN, CDR2 SYDVKM. Trimming cost V 5 bases and J 8 bases; bases outside gene matches: 14.

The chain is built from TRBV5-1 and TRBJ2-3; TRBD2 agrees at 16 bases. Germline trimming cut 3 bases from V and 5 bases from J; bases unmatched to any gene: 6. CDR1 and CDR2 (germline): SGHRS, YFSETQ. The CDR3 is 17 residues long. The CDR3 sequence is CASSSGTSGGAIDTQYF. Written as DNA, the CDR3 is TGCGCCAGCAGCTCCGGGACTAGCGGGGGGGCAATAGATACGCAGTATTTT.